This is a list of T cell receptor beta chains from one sample in a study of early stage breast cancer tumors. Profiled with immunoSEQ multiplex PCR; TCRdb holds only in-frame clones, not every one. The sample lists 25,000 to 35,000 clones, approximately 70% occurring once. Sample: breast tumor tissue. The receptors originated from a person aged 30 to 39 with breast cancer. CDR3s include the opening cysteine and the closing phenylalanine or tryptophan.

j_gene	v_gene	CDR3aa
TRBJ2-7	TRBV6-1	CASSDPQVGGAFSYEQYF
TRBJ1-3	TRBV4-1	CASSQEWRTGNTIYF
TRBJ1-2	TRBV30	CAWNRVLTNYGYTF
TRBJ1-2	TRBV6-6	CASSYSSVQLYGYTF
TRBJ1-2	TRBV19	CASRPEWSYGYTF
TRBJ2-5	TRBV28	CASSPQETQYF
TRBJ1-3	TRBV25-1	CASSAPLGRRHSGNTIYF
TRBJ2-5	TRBV29-1	CSSLGGGETQYF
TRBJ2-1	TRBV5-1	CASSASGTTYNEQFF
TRBJ2-6	TRBV7-5	CVRSLATRDSFSGANVLTF
TRBJ1-5	TRBV10-2	CASSYGQGGQPQHF
TRBJ1-1	TRBV25-1	CASRPRQGSTEAFF
TRBJ1-5	TRBV11-3	CASSPGGYLTVNSNQPQHF
TRBJ2-7	TRBV14	CASSQDRGGQTRRYEQYF
TRBJ2-1	TRBV27	CATGGYNEQFF